This T cell receptor beta chain was sequenced for a study of blood T cell repertoires in COVID-19. About the study: Acute and convalescent COVID-19 samples came from the United States, Italy and Spain.

Profiled with immunoSEQ multiplex PCR; TCRdb holds only in-frame clones, not every one. Of some 200,000 clones in the sample, roughly 84% are singletons; the top ten hold about 2.4%. The length of the CDR3 is 14 residues. Germline CDR1 is MGHRA and CDR2 is YSYEKL. V was pared by 1 base and J by 12 bases, with 9 bases of the junction left unmatched. Only one count was recorded for this clone. The specimen sequenced was peripheral blood. V usage is TRBV4-1 and J usage is TRBJ1-1, with TRBD1 identical over 9 bases. The source of this sequence is a woman aged 55-69 years with acute or convalescent COVID-19. Here the CDR3 DNA reads TGCGCCAGCAGCCAAGCCGGCGGGACAGGGAAGACTTTCTTT. Its protein product is CASSQAGGTGKTFF.